This T cell receptor (beta chain) was recorded in a study of blood T cell repertoires in COVID-19. About the research overall: Researchers got acute and convalescent COVID-19 samples from the United States, Italy and Spain.

Method: immunoSEQ multiplex PCR; TCRdb's copy keeps in-frame clones and lacks some. Seen here are 95,000 to 120,000 clones, roughly four fifths observed once, and the top ten hold roughly 4%. Sequencing was done on a sample of peripheral blood. The clonotype originates from an older woman with acute or convalescent COVID-19.

The CDR3: CASSANRNWTEAFF. CDR3 nucleotide sequence: TGTGCCAGCAGTGCCAACAGGAATTGGACTGAAGCTTTCTTT. This rearrangement joins TRBV27 to TRBJ1-1; D possibly corresponds to TRBD1 (5 bases). This CDR3 contains 14 residues. Germline V gene sequence: CDR1 MNHEY, CDR2 SMNVEV (reference sequence). V was trimmed by 5 bases and J by 5 bases, leaving 15 bases between them.